The sequence of this TCR beta chain was determined in a study of a mutant IDH1 vaccine in newly diagnosed glioma. In the study overall: The patients were given eight vaccinations, one each in weeks 1, 3, 5, 7, 11, 15, 19 and 23. Patients got radiotherapy, temozolomide, or both beforehand, and most got both. Treated patients showed a male proportion of roughly 60%, a female proportion of around 40%, and a mean age of around 39 years.

As for time point: week 11, during vaccination. Alongside topical imiquimod, each dose of vaccine comprised 300 ug of mutant IDH1 20-mer peptide. Notes on this clone: Its cognate antigen is unknown.

V was cut by 4 bases and J by 3 bases, with 10 bases left in between. The germline CDR1 and CDR2 sequences are MNHEY and SVGAGI. The CDR3 length is 14 residues. Sequencing was performed with immunoSEQ multiplex PCR; in TCRdb, only in-frame clones are kept and a portion is missing. The profile covers approximately 40,000 clones, with about 83% appearing a single time and 2.2% taken by the ten largest. The clonotype originates from a man aged 35 to 55 with glioma. The sequenced sample was PBMCs, obtained from a glioma patient whose treatment included an IDH1 peptide vaccine. This chain uses TRBV6-5 with TRBJ1-5; D unclear. In nucleotides, the CDR3 is TGTGCCAGCAGTTCTAGACCGGCCAATCAGCCCCAGCATTTT. Translated, it gives CASSSRPANQPQHF.